Sequencing of this TCR beta chain was carried out in a study of blood T cell repertoires in COVID-19. Study overall: Sources were T cells, B-cell-depleted T cells, or PBMCs; the material itself was cDNA or gDNA.

Per the authors' pipeline: Nucleated cell number was recorded as an estimate derived from reference gene primer amplification. Profiled with immunoSEQ multiplex PCR; TCRdb holds only in-frame clones, not every one. V and J calls and clone size are copied from that table; D and trimming were computed from the DNA. The sample holds about 14,000 clones, around 69% seen once. There are 15 residues in the CDR3. The germline CDR1 and CDR2 sequences are SEHNR and FQNEAQ (reference sequence). Trimming at V came to 4 bases and at J to 4 bases, leaving 9 bases not matched to a gene. This TCR derives from a boy younger than 10 with active or convalescent COVID-19. The specimen was peripheral blood. The V and J genes are TRBV7-9 and TRBJ1-1, with 7 bases aligning to TRBD1. CDR3 in amino acids: CASSSTQGRVTEAFF. In DNA, the CDR3 is TGTGCCAGCAGCTCCACACAGGGGCGAGTCACTGAAGCTTTCTTT.